These 23 T cell receptor beta chains share one sample of origin, sequenced in a study of blood T cell repertoires in COVID-19. Only in-frame clones appear in the TCRdb table, and some are missing; sequencing was by immunoSEQ multiplex PCR. The sample holds roughly 250,000 clones; nearly 90% are singletons and the top ten take around 2.2%. The sequenced sample consisted of peripheral blood. These receptors came from a middle-aged woman who had recovered from COVID-19.

V gene TRBV7-2 combines with J gene TRBJ2-1; TRBD2 matches at 14 bases. Germline CDR1 reads SGHTA; CDR2 reads FQGNSA. J was trimmed by 8 bases and V by 4 bases; bases with no gene match: 7. The CDR3 runs 16 residues. This CDR3 reads CASSSGLAGGEDEQFF. CDR3 DNA: TGTGCCAGCAGCTCCGGACTAGCGGGGGGAGAGGATGAGCAGTTCTTC.

The table lists this clone with a few counts. This chain links TRBV6-6 with TRBJ1-6, with 8 nucleotides matching TRBD1. Unmatched junction bases numbered 6, after V lost 7 bases and J lost 7 bases. The CDR3 is made up of 14 amino acids. Germline lookup yields CDR1 MNHNY and CDR2 SVGAGI (reference sequence). The CDR3 sequence: CASTLQGGNSPLHF. DNA for the CDR3: TGTGCCAGCACGCTACAGGGGGGGAATTCACCCCTCCACTTT.

V gene TRBV7-3 combines with J gene TRBJ2-5, with 8 positions matching TRBD2. V dropped 0 bases and J dropped 4; count of bases not matched to a gene: 1. The CDR3 totals 14 residues. Germline CDR1 SGHTA, CDR2 FQGTGA. Written as DNA, the CDR3 is TGTGCCAGCAGCTTAACTAGCGGGGCAGAGACCCAGTACTTC. Its protein product is CASSLTSGAETQYF. The variable domain in full, with the rest retrieved from reference TRBV7-3 and TRBJ2-5, is GAGVSQTPSNKVTEKGKYVELRCDPISGHTALYWYRQSLGQGPEFLIYFQGTGAADDSGLPNDRFFAVRPEGSVSTLKIQRTERGDSAVYLCASSLTSGAETQYFGPGTRLLVL.

The V and J genes are TRBV4-3 and TRBJ2-5; weak D call: TRBD2 (6 bases). The CDR3 consists of 14 residues. The V gene's germline CDR1 is LGHNA and CDR2 YSLEER. Between the trimmed V and J ends, which lost 0 bases and 5 bases, there was a span of 10 bases. The CDR3 protein is CASSQDSGRETQYF. CDR3 bases: TGCGCCAGCAGCCAAGATTCGGGGAGGGAGACCCAGTACTTC.

This chain uses TRBV7-2 with TRBJ2-3, with TRBD2 matching 16 bases. Germline loops: CDR1 SGHTA, CDR2 FQGNSA. V lost 4 bases to trimming and J lost 7 bases; unmatched junction nucleotides: 11. The CDR3 covers 18 residues. The CDR3 nucleotides are TGTGCCAGCAGCTCCCTCAGCCGGGGACTAGCGGGGGGGAATACGCAGTATTTT. Its protein is CASSSLSRGLAGGNTQYF.

The chain has TRBV5-4 and TRBJ1-2, with D maybe TRBD1 (5 bases). Trimming took 0 bases from V and 2 from J, leaving 11 bases between them. CDR3 size: 15 residues. Germline assignment: CDR1 SGHNT and CDR2 YYREEE (reference sequence). CDR3 DNA: TGTGCCAGCAGCTTGGGGGGCGCGGCCAACTATGGCTACACCTTC. It is translated as CASSLGGAANYGYTF.

The rearrangement uses TRBV7-9 and TRBJ2-7; a possible D gene is TRBD1 (5 bases). CDR1 and CDR2 from the germline V gene are SEHNR and FQNEAQ (reference sequence). CDR3 length equals 14 residues. Deletions cut 0 bases from V and 0 bases from J, with 6 bases between. The CDR3 nucleotides read TGTGCCAGCAGCTTAGCACAGGACTCCTACGAGCAGTACTTC. Translation: CASSLAQDSYEQYF.

The rearrangement joins TRBV7-2 to TRBJ2-2; D unclear. V lost 1 base, J lost 3 bases, and 12 bases lay in between. The germline gives CDR1 SGHTA, CDR2 FQGNSA. CDR3 size: 16 residues. Here the CDR3 DNA reads TGTGCCAGCAGCTTAGTCCGGAGTTTCGACACCGGGGAGCTGTTTTTT. Amino acid sequence: CASSLVRSFDTGELFF.

V is TRBV6-5 and J is TRBJ1-2; perhaps TRBD1 as D (5 bases). The CDR3 has 14 residues. V was trimmed by 0 bases and J by 4 bases, leaving 9 bases between them. CDR1 and CDR2 from the germline V gene are MNHEY and SVGAGI. As DNA, the CDR3 is TGTGCCAGCAGTTACTCGCGGGGGAGCTATGGCTACACCTTC. Translation: CASSYSRGSYGYTF.

V usage is TRBV19 and J usage is TRBJ2-1; tentative D call: TRBD2 (6 bases). Germline V gives CDR1 LNHDA, CDR2 SQIVND (reference sequence). The CDR3 runs to 16 residues. V lost 1 base and J lost 0, with 10 bases in between. The chain's CDR3 is CASSIARGISYNEQFF. The CDR3 nucleotides read TGTGCCAGTAGTATAGCTCGGGGGATCTCCTACAATGAGCAGTTCTTC.

The V and J genes are TRBV30 and TRBJ2-1; D unclear. This CDR3 is 14 amino acids long. Trimming left V 1 base short and J 7 bases short, with 14 bases between. Per the germline V gene, CDR1 is GTSNPN and CDR2 is SVGIG (reference sequence). The CDR3 coding sequence is TGTGCCTGGAGTGACAGTTTCGGTAGGAATGAGCAGTTCTTC. Translation gives CAWSDSFGRNEQFF. Drawing the rest from reference TRBV30 and TRBJ2-1, the complete variable domain is SQTIHQWPATLVQPVGSPLSLECTVEGTSNPNLYWYRQAAGRGLQLLFYSVGIGQISSEVPQNLSASRPQDRQFILSSKKLLLSDSGFYLCAWSDSFGRNEQFFGPGTRLTVL.

V is TRBV6-6 and J is TRBJ1-5; D is unresolved. V gave up 6 bases and J gave up 6 bases, with 12 bases separating them. Germline V gene sequence: CDR1 MNHNY, CDR2 SVGAGI (reference sequence). There are 13 residues in the CDR3. In nucleotides, the CDR3 is TGTGCCAGCAGCTACCCCAGAGGTCAGCCCCAGCATTTT. Amino acids: CASSYPRGQPQHF.

J is TRBJ2-2 and V is TRBV18, with a tentative D call TRBD1 (6 bases). Germline V gives CDR1 KGHSH, CDR2 LQKENI. Trimming left V 8 bases short and J 0 bases short, with 16 bases between. The CDR3 is 16 residues long. The CDR3 DNA reads TGTGCCAGCGTTACGATGACAGGCGCGAACACCGGGGAGCTGTTTTTT. Translation gives CASVTMTGANTGELFF.

Sample share makes this clone medium-sized. The chain recombines TRBV7-9 with TRBJ2-7, with D tentatively TRBD2 (6 bases). This CDR3 spans 13 amino acids. The germline gives CDR1 SEHNR, CDR2 FQNEAQ (reference sequence). Deletions cut 7 bases from V and 3 bases from J, with 13 bases between. The DNA of the CDR3 is TGTGCCAGCACCTCTTCGGGAGTCTACGAGCAGTACTTC. This codes for CASTSSGVYEQYF.

The V call is TRBV25-1, the J call TRBJ1-2, with TRBD1 matching 7 bases. The CDR3 is 14 amino acids. Unmatched junction bases numbered 9, after V lost 5 bases and J lost 6 bases. Germline CDR1 MGHDK, CDR2 SYGVNS. The CDR3, as DNA: TGTGCCAGCAGTATACCCGGGACAGAGAATGGCTACACCTTC. Encoded protein: CASSIPGTENGYTF.

The V gene is TRBV12-3 or TRBV12-4, the J gene TRBJ1-3; D unresolved. This CDR3 has 13 residues. With 10 bases removed from V and 0 bases from J, the gap between germline ends came to 10 bases. This chain's CDR3 is CANRLSSGNTIYF. The CDR3 nucleotides read TGTGCCAACAGACTGAGCTCTGGAAACACCATATATTTT.

This clone was counted a few times. V usage is TRBV28 and J usage is TRBJ1-5; possible D gene TRBD1, 6 bases. There are 15 residues in the CDR3. With 4 bases removed from V and 1 base from J, the gap between germline ends came to 11 bases. Per the germline V gene, CDR1 is MDHEN and CDR2 is SYDVKM. The CDR3 reads CASSSPGQSNQPQHF. CDR3 coding DNA: TGTGCCAGCAGTTCCCCAGGACAGAGCAATCAGCCCCAGCATTTT.

The chain combines TRBV19 with TRBJ2-7; 7 bases line up with TRBD1. The CDR3 has 16 residues. The germline CDR1 and CDR2 sequences are LNHDA and SQIVND (reference sequence). Trimming at V came to 5 bases and at J to 2 bases, leaving 12 bases not matched to a gene. The DNA of the CDR3 is TGTGCCAGTAGTGACCAAGGGACAGTCGTACCCTACGAGCAGTACTTC. Translation gives CASSDQGTVVPYEQYF.

The J gene is TRBJ1-5, the V gene TRBV6-2 or TRBV6-3; D perhaps matches TRBD1 (5 bases). The ends were cut back, 5 bases at V and 6 bases at J, with 11 bases in the middle. Germline V lookup: CDR1 MNHEY, CDR2 SVGEGT. The CDR3 has 13 amino acids. DNA of the CDR3: TGTGCCAGCAGTATAGTCCAGGGTCAGCCCCAGCATTTT. Protein product: CASSIVQGQPQHF.

The chain employs TRBV7-9 and TRBJ1-4; D not certain. Trimming stripped 3 bases from V and 1 base from J, with 9 bases between. Germline CDR1 SEHNR, CDR2 FQNEAQ (reference sequence). The CDR3 totals 15 residues. CDR3 DNA sequence: TGTGCCAGCAGCTTTAACGGGGTAACTAATGAAAAACTGTTTTTT. This sequence encodes CASSFNGVTNEKLFF.

V is TRBV10-3 and J is TRBJ2-7; D call uncertain. V was pared by 2 bases and J by 3 bases, with 5 bases between. Per the germline V gene, CDR1 is ENHRY and CDR2 is SYGVKD. This CDR3 is built from 12 residues. This CDR3 reads CAISETVYEQYF. CDR3 nucleotides: TGTGCCATCAGTGAGACAGTCTACGAGCAGTACTTC.

V gene TRBV2 combines with J gene TRBJ2-3, with TRBD1 matching over 9 bases. The germline gives CDR1 SNHLY, CDR2 FYNNEI. The trim removed 6 bases at V and 3 bases at J, leaving 7 bases unmatched. The CDR3 is made up of 15 amino acids. The DNA of the CDR3 is TGTGCCAGCAGGACACAGGGGGCGAGTACAGATACGCAGTATTTT. It yields the protein CASRTQGASTDTQYF.

This chain connects TRBV6-2 or TRBV6-3 to TRBJ2-1; 10 nucleotides line up with TRBD2. There are 17 residues in the CDR3. Germline-derived CDR1 and CDR2 are MNHEY and SVGEGT. With V trimmed by 2 bases and J by 7 bases, 11 bases remained unmatched. This CDR3 reads CASSYPKRGGFVNEQFF. CDR3 coding DNA: TGTGCCAGCAGTTACCCTAAGCGGGGGGGCTTTGTTAATGAGCAGTTCTTC.